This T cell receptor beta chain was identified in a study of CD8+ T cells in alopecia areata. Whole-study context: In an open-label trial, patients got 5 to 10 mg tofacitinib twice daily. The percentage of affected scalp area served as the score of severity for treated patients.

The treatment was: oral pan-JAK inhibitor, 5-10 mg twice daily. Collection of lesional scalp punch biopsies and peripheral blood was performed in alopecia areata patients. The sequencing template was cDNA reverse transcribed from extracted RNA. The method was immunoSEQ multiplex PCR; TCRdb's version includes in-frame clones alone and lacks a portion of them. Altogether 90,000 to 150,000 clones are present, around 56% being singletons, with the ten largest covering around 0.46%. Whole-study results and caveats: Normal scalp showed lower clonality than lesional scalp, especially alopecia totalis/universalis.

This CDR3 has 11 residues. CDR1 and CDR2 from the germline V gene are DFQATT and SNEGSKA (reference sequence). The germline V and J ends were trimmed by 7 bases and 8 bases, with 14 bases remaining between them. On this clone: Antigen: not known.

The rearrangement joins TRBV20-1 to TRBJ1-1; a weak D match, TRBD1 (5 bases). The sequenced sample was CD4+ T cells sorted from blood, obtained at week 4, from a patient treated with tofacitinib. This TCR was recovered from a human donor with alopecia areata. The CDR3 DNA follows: TGCAGTGTTTACGACTCAGGGGAAGCTTTCTTT. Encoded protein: CSVYDSGEAFF.